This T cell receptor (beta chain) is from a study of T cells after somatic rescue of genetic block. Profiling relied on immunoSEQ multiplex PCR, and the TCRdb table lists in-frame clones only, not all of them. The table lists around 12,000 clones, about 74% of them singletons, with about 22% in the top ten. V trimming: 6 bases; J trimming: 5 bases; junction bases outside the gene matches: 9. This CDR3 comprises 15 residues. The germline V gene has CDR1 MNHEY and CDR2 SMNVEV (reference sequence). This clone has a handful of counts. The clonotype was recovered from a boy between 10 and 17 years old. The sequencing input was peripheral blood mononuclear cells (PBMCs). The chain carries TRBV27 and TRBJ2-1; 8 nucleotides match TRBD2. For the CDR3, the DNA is TGTGCCAGCAGGGGGCTAGCGGGCGGGGACAATGAGCAGTTCTTC. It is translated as CASRGLAGGDNEQFF.